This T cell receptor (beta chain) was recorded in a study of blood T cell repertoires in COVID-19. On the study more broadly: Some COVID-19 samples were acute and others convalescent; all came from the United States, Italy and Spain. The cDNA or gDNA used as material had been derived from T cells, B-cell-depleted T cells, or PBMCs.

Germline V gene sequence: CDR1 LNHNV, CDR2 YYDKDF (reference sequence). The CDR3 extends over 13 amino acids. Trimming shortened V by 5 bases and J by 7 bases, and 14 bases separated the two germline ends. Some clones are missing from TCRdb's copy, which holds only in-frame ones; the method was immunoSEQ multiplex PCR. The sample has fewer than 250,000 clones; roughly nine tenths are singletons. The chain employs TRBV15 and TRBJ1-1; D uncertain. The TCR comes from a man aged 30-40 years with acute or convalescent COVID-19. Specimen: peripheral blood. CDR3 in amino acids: CATSGQEWYEAFF. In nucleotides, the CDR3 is TGTGCCACCAGCGGCCAAGAATGGTATGAAGCTTTCTTT.